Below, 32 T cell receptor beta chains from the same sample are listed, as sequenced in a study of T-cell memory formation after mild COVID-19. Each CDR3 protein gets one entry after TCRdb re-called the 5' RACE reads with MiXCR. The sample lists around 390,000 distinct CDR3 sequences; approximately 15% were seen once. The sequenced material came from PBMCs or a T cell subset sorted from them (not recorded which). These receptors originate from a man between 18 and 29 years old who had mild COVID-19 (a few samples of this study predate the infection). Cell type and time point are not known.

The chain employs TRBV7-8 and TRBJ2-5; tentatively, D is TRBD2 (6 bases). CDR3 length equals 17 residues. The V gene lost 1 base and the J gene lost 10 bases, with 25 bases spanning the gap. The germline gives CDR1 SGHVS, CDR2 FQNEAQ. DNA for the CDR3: TGTGCCAGCAGCTTAGGAGTTAGCGGCTACAGCCGAAGGGACCAGTACTTC. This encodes CASSLGVSGYSRRDQYF.

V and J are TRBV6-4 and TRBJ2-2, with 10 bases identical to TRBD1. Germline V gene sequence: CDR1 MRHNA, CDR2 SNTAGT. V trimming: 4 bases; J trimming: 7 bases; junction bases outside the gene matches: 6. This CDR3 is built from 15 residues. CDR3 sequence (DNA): TGTGCCAGCAGTGCCGGGACAGGGGAAGGCGGGGAGCTGTTTTTT. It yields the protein CASSAGTGEGGELFF.

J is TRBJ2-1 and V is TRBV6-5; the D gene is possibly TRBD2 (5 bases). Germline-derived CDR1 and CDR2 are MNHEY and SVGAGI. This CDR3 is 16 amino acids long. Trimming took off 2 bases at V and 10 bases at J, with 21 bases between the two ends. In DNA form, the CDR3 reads TGTGCCAGCAGTTACCCGATCGGTACTGCCCGAGGGGAGCAGTTCTTC. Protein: CASSYPIGTARGEQFF.

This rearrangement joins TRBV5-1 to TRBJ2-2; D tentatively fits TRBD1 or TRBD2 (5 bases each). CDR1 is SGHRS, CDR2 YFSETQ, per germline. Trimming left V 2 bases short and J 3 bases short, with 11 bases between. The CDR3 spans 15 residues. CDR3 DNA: TGCGCCAGCAGCTTAGAGGGGCCCGACACCGGGGAGCTGTTTTTT. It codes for CASSLEGPDTGELFF.

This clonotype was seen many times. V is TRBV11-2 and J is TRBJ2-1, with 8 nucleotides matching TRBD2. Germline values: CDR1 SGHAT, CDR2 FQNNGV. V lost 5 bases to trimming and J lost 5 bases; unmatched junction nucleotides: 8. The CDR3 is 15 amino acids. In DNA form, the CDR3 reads TGTGCCAGCAGCCCCGGGGGGGGCAGGGACAATGAGCAGTTCTTC. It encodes CASSPGGGRDNEQFF.

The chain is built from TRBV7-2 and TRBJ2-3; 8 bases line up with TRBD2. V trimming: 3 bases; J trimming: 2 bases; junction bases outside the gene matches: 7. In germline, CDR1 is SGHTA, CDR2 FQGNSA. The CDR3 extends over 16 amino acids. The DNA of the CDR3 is TGTGCCAGCAGCTTGGGGCTAGCGGGCATCACAGATACGCAGTATTTT. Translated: CASSLGLAGITDTQYF.

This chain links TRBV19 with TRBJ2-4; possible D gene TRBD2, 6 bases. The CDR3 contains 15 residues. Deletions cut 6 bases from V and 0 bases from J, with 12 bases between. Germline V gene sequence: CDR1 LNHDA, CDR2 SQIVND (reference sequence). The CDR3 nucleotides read TGTGCCAGTAGCCAGGTGGGACTAGCCAAAAACATTCAGTACTTC. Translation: CASSQVGLAKNIQYF.

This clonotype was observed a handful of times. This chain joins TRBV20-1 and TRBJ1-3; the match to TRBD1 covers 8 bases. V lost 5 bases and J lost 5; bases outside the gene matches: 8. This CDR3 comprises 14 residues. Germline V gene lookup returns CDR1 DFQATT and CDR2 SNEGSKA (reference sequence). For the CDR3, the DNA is TGCAGTGCTGGACCCCGACAGGGGCGAAACACCATATATTTT. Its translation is CSAGPRQGRNTIYF.

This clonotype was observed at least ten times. DNA of the CDR3: TGTGCCAGCAGCCTAGGTCGAAGGACAAGAGAGAACACTGAAGCTTTCTTT. Amino acid sequence: CASSLGRRTRENTEAFF. The chain links TRBV7-8 to TRBJ1-1; a weak D match, TRBD1 (5 bases). CDR1 is SGHVS, CDR2 FQNEAQ, per germline. The CDR3 is 17 residues long. V dropped 5 bases and J dropped 1 base, with 20 bases sitting between them.

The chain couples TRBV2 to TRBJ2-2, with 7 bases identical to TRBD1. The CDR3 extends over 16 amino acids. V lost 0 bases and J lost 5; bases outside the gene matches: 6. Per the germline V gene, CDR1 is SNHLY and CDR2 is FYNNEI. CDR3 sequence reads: CASSEAHGRGTGELFF. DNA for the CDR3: TGTGCCAGCAGTGAAGCGCACGGCAGGGGGACCGGGGAGCTGTTTTTT. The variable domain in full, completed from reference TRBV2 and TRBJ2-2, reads EPEVTQTPSHQVTQMGQEVILRCVPISNHLYFYWYRQILGQKVEFLVSFYNNEISEKSEIFDDQFSVERPDGSNFTLKIRSTKLEDSAMYFCASSEAHGRGTGELFFGEGSRLTVL.

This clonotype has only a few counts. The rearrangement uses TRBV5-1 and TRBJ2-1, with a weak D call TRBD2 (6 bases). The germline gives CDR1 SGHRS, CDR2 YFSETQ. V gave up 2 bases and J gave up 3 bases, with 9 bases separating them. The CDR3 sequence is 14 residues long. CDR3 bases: TGCGCCAGCAGCTTAGCGGGTTACTACAATGAGCAGTTCTTC. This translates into CASSLAGYYNEQFF.

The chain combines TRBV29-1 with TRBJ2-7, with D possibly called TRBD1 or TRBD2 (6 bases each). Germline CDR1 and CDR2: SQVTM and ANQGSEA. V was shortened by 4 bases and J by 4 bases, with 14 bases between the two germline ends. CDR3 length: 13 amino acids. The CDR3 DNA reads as TGCAGCGTTGTCTCGGGGGCCCGTTACGAGCAGTACTTC. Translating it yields CSVVSGARYEQYF.

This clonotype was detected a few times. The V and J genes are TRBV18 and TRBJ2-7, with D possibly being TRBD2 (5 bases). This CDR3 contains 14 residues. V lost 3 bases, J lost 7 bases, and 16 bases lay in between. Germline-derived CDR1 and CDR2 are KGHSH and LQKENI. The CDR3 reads CASSPPNSPGEQYV. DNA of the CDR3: TGTGCCAGCTCACCCCCCAACAGTCCGGGGGAGCAGTACGTC.

The DNA of the CDR3 is TGTGCCAGCAGCGCCGGACAGGGACCATACCAAGAGACCCAGTACTTC. Translated, it gives CASSAGQGPYQETQYF. The rearrangement uses TRBV7-2 and TRBJ2-5; 8 nucleotides match TRBD1. Per the germline V gene, CDR1 is SGHTA and CDR2 is FQGNSA. V was pared by 5 bases and J by 0 bases, with 8 bases of the junction left unmatched. The CDR3 totals 16 residues.

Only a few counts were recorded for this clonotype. CDR3: CASSQGLAGGLQETQYF. CDR3 bases: TGCGCCAGCAGCCAAGGGCTAGCGGGGGGACTTCAAGAGACCCAGTACTTC. The chain uses TRBV4-1 and TRBJ2-5; TRBD2 aligns across 11 bases. This CDR3 contains 17 residues. Germline CDR1 reads MGHRA; CDR2 reads YSYEKL. V trimming: 1 base; J trimming: 2 bases; junction bases outside the gene matches: 6.

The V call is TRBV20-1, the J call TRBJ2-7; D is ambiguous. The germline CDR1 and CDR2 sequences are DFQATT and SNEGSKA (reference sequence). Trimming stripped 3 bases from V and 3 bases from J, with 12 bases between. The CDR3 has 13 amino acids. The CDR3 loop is CSASTPADYEQYV. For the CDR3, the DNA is TGCAGTGCTAGTACTCCAGCCGACTACGAGCAGTACGTC.

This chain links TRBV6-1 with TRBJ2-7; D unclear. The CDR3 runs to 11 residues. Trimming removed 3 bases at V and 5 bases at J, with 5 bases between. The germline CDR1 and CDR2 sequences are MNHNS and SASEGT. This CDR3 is CASSDRNEQYF. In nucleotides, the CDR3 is TGTGCCAGCAGTGACCGGAACGAGCAGTACTTC.

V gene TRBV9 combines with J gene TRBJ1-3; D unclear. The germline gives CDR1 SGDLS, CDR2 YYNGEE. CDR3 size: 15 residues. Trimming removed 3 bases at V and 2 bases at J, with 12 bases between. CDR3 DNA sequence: TGTGCCAGCAGCGCCTTCGTGGGAGCTGGAAACACCATATATTTT. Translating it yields CASSAFVGAGNTIYF.

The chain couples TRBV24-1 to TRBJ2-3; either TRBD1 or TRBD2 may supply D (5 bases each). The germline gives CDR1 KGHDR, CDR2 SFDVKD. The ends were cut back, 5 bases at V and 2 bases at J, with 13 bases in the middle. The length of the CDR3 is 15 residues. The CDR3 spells CATSARDGATDTQYF. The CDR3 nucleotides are TGTGCCACCAGTGCCCGGGACGGAGCCACAGATACGCAGTATTTT.

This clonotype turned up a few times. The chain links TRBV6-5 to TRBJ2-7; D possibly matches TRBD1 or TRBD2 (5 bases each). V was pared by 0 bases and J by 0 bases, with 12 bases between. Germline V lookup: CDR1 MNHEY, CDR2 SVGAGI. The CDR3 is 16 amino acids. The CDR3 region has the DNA TGTGCCAGCAGTTACTCCGGGGCAGGGAGCTCCTACGAGCAGTACTTC. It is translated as CASSYSGAGSSYEQYF.

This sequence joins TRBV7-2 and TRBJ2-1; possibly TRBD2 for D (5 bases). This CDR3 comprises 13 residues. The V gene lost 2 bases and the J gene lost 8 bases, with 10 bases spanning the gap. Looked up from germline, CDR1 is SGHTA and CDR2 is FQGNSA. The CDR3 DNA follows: TGTGCCAGCAGCTTAAGTAGCGACCATGAGCAGTTCTTC. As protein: CASSLSSDHEQFF. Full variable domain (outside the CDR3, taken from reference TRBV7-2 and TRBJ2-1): GAGVSQSPSNKVTEKGKDVELRCDPISGHTALYWYRQSLGQGLEFLIYFQGNSAPDKSGLPSDRFSAERTGGSVSTLTIQRTQQEDSAVYLCASSLSSDHEQFFGPGTRLTVL.

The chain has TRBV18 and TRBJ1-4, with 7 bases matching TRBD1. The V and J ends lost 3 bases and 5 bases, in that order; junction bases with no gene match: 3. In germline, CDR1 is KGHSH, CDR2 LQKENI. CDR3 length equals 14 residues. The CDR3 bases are TGTGCCAGCTCACCCGGGACAGAAAATGAAAAACTGTTTTTT. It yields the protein CASSPGTENEKLFF.

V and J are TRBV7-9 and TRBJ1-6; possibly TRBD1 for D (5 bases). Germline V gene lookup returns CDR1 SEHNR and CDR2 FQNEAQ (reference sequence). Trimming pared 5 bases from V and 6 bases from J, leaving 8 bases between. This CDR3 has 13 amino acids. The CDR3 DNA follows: TGTGCCAGCAGCCATCAGGGTAATTCACCCCTCCACTTT. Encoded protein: CASSHQGNSPLHF.

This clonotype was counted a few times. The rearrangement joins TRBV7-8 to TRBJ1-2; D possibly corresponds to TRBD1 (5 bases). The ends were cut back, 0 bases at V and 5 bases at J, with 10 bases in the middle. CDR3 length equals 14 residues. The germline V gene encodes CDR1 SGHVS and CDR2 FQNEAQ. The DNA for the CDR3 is TGTGCCAGCAGCTTAGCGCTGGGGGGTTATGGCTACACCTTC. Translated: CASSLALGGYGYTF.

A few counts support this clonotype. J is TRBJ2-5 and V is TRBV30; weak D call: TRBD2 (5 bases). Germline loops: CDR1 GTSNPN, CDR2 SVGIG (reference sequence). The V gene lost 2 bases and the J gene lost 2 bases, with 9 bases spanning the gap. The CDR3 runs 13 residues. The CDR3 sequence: CAWSKRLQETQYF. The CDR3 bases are TGTGCCTGGAGTAAGCGGCTACAAGAGACCCAGTACTTC.

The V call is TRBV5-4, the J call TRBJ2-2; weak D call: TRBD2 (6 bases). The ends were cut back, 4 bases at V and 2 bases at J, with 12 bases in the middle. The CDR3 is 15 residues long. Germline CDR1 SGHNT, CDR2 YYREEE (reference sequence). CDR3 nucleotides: TGTGCCAGCAGCCCGGGGGTGGAAAACACCGGGGAGCTGTTTTTT. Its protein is CASSPGVENTGELFF.

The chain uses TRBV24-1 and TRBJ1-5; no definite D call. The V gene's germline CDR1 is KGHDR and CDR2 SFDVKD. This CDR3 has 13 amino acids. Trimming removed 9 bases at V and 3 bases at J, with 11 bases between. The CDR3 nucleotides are TGTGCCACCGGGGAGAGAGACAATCAGCCCCAGCATTTT. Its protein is CATGERDNQPQHF.

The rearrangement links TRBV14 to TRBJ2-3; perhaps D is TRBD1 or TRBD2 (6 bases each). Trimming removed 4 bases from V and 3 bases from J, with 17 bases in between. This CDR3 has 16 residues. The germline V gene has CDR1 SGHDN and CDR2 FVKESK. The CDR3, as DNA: TGTGCCAGCAGCCCGGGGACACCCGCGGGGACAGATACGCAGTATTTT. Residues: CASSPGTPAGTDTQYF.

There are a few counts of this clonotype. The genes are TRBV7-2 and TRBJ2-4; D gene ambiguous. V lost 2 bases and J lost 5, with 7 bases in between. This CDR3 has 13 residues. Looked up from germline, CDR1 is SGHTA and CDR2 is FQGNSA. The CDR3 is CASSLNAENIQYF. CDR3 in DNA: TGTGCCAGCAGCTTAAATGCGGAAAACATTCAGTACTTC. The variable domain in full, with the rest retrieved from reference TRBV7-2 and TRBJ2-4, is GAGVSQSPSNKVTEKGKDVELRCDPISGHTALYWYRQSLGQGLEFLIYFQGNSAPDKSGLPSDRFSAERTGGSVSTLTIQRTQQEDSAVYLCASSLNAENIQYFGAGTRLSVL.

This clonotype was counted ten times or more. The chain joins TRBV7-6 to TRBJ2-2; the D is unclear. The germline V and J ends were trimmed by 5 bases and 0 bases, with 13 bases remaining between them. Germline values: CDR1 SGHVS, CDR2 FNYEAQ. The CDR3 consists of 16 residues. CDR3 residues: CASSLLRAPNTGELFF. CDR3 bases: TGTGCCAGCAGCCTCCTTCGGGCGCCGAACACCGGGGAGCTGTTTTTT.

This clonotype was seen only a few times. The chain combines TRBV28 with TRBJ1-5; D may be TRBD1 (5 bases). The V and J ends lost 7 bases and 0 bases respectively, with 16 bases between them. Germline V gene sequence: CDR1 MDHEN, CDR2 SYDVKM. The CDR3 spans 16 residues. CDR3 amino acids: CASILGGGHSNQPQHF. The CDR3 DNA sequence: TGTGCCAGCATCCTGGGGGGGGGTCATAGCAATCAGCCCCAGCATTTT.

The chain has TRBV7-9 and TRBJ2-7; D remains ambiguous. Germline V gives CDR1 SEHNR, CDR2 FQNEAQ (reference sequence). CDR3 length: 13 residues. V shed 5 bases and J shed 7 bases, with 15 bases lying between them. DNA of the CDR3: TGTGCCAGCAGCCGAATACTCGTAGAGGAGCAGTACGTC. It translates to CASSRILVEEQYV.